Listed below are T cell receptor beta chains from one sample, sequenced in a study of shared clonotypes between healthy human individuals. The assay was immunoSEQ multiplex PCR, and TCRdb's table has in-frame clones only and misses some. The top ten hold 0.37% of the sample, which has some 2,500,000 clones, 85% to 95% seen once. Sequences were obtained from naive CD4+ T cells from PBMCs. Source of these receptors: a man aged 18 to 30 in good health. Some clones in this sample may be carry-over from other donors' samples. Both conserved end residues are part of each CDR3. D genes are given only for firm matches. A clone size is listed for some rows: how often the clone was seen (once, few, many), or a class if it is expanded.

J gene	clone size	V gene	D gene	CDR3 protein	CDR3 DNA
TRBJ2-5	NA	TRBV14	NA	CASSQGYQVSVETQYF	TGTGCCAGCAGCCAAGGTTACCAGGTGTCGGTAGAGACCCAGTACTTC
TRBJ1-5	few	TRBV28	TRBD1	CASSLTRQGQPQHF	TGTGCCAGCAGTTTAACGCGACAGGGACAGCCCCAGCATTTT
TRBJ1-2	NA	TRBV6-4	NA	CASRTEYGYTF	TGTGCCAGTCGGACGGAATATGGCTACACCTTC
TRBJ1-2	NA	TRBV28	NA	CASRRLDRNYGYTF	TGTGCCAGCAGGCGGTTAGACAGGAACTATGGCTACACCTTC
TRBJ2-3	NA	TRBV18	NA	CASSPQQDLTDTQYF	TGTGCCAGCTCACCACAGCAGGACCTCACAGATACGCAGTATTTT
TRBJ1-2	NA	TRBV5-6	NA	CASSLNRVRGYGYTF	TGTGCCAGCAGCCTAAATAGGGTGCGCGGCTATGGCTACACCTTC
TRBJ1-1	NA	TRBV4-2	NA	CASSPSRVRNTEAFF	TGTGCCAGCAGCCCAAGCAGGGTCAGGAACACTGAAGCTTTCTTT
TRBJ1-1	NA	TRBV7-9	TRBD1	CASRIIGGDTEAFF	TGTGCCAGCAGGATTATAGGGGGCGACACTGAAGCTTTCTTT
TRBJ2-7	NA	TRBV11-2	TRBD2	CASSLGGLLREQYF	TGTGCCAGCAGCTTGGGGGGACTACTACGCGAGCAGTACTTC
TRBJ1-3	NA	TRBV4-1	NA	CASRQDGSGNTIYF	TGCGCCAGCAGACAGGACGGCTCTGGAAACACCATATATTTT
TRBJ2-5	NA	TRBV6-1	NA	CASRGRENRETQYF	TGTGCCAGCCGAGGACGGGAGAATCGAGAGACCCAGTACTTC
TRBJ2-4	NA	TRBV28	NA	CASSPGDVPVIQYF	TGTGCCAGCAGTCCGGGGGACGTTCCGGTCATTCAGTACTTC
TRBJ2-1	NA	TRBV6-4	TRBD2	CASLTSGRYNEQFF	TGTGCCAGCCTGACTAGCGGGAGATACAATGAGCAGTTCTTC
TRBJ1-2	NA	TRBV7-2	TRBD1	CASSLISRGQGGYTF	TGTGCCAGCAGCTTAATCTCAAGGGGGCAGGGTGGCTACACCTTC
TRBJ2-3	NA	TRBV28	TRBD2	CASSPSQRGSTDTQYF	TGTGCCAGCAGCCCAAGTCAGCGGGGCAGCACAGATACGCAGTATTTT
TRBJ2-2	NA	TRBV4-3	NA	CASSRTSRTGELFF	TGCGCCAGCAGCCGTACTAGCAGGACCGGGGAGCTGTTTTTT
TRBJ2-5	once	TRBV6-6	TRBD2	CASSTGGGQETQYF	TGTGCCAGCAGTACGGGAGGGGGTCAAGAGACCCAGTACTTC
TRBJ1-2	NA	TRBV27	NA	CASSLYFHRESNYGYTF	TGTGCCAGCAGTTTGTACTTCCACAGGGAATCCAACTATGGCTACACCTTC
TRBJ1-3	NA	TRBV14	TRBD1	CASSHPGQRRNTIYF	TGTGCCAGCAGCCACCCGGGACAGAGAAGAAACACCATATATTTT
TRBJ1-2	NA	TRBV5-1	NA	CASSLEGVDGYTF	TGCGCCAGCAGCTTGGAAGGGGTGGATGGCTACACCTTC
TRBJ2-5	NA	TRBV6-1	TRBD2	CASRLAGARETQYF	TGTGCCAGCAGACTAGCGGGGGCTCGAGAGACCCAGTACTTC
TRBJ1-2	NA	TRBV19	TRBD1	CASSTRQGLDYGYTF	TGTGCCAGTAGTACCCGACAGGGGCTGGACTATGGCTACACCTTC
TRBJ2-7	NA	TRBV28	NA	CASSSVSYEQYF	TGTGCCAGCAGTTCTGTCTCCTACGAGCAGTACTTC
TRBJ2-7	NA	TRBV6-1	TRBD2	CASSEGRGLAGSYEQYF	TGTGCCAGCAGTGAAGGACGAGGACTAGCGGGCTCCTACGAGCAGTACTTC
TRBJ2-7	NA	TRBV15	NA	CATSRVVQDFYYEQYF	TGTGCCACCAGCAGAGTTGTCCAGGACTTTTACTACGAGCAGTACTTC
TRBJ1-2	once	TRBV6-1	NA	CASSSYVSGYGYTF	TGTGCCAGCAGCTCCTACGTTTCGGGGTATGGCTACACCTTC
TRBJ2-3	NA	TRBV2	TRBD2	CASSGGGRRADTQYF	TGTGCCAGCAGTGGGGGCGGGAGGAGGGCAGATACGCAGTATTTT
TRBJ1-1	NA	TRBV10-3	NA	CAISEAGGTEAFF	TGTGCCATCAGTGAAGCGGGTGGTACTGAAGCTTTCTTT
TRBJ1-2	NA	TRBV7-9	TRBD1	CASSPITGGYGYTF	TGTGCCAGCAGCCCGATTACAGGGGGCTATGGCTACACCTTC
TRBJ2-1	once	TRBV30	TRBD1	CAWSRGHETYNEQFF	TGTGCCTGGAGTAGGGGGCACGAGACCTACAATGAGCAGTTCTTC
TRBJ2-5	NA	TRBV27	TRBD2	CASTPLRRGLAGTFQETQYF	TGTGCCAGCACCCCCCTGCGCCGTGGACTAGCGGGAACCTTCCAAGAGACCCAGTACTTC
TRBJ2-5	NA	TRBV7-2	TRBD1	CASSAGQGRETQYF	TGTGCCAGCAGTGCGGGACAGGGGCGGGAGACCCAGTACTTC
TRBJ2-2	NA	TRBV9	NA	CASSPGHTNTGELFF	TGTGCCAGCAGCCCAGGACACACAAACACCGGGGAGCTGTTTTTT
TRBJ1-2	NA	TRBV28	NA	CASSKPISTGPYGYTF	TGTGCCAGCAGCAAACCCATTTCGACAGGCCCCTATGGCTACACCTTC
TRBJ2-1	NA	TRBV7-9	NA	CASSSRDILREQFF	TGTGCCAGCAGCTCACGGGATATTCTCCGTGAGCAGTTCTTC
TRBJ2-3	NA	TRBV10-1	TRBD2	CASSEGTNTDTQYF	TGCGCCAGCAGTGAAGGGACTAACACAGATACGCAGTATTTT
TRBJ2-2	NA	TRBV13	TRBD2	CASSIASGKYTGELFF	TGTGCCAGCAGCATCGCTAGCGGAAAGTACACCGGGGAGCTGTTTTTT
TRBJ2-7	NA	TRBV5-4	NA	CASTPSPLLTGSYEQYF	TGTGCCAGCACCCCGTCCCCTCTTTTGACAGGCTCCTACGAGCAGTACTTC
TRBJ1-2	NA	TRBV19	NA	CASSIRGNYGYTF	TGTGCCAGTAGTATCAGGGGTAACTATGGCTACACCTTC
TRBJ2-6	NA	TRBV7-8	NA	CASSGWGGNRVRANVLTF	TGTGCCAGCAGCGGGTGGGGAGGCAACCGAGTTAGGGCCAACGTCCTGACTTTC
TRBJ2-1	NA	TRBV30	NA	CAWSRGHPTYNEQFF	TGTGCCTGGAGTAGGGGACACCCGACCTACAATGAGCAGTTCTTC
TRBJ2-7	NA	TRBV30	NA	CAWTRPQRRHEQYF	TGTGCCTGGACGCGACCACAACGGAGGCACGAGCAGTACTTC
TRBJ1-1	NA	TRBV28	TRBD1	CASSPPGTGLDTEAFF	TGTGCCAGCAGTCCACCCGGGACAGGCTTGGACACTGAAGCTTTCTTT
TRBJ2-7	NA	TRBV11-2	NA	CASSATQEFYEQYF	TGTGCCAGCAGCGCCACTCAGGAATTCTACGAGCAGTACTTC
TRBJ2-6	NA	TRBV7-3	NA	CASSLLGGTSGANVLTF	TGTGCCAGCAGCTTACTAGGCGGGACCTCTGGGGCCAACGTCCTGACTTTC
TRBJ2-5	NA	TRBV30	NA	CAWSSGQETQYF	TGTGCCTGGAGTTCGGGGCAAGAGACCCAGTACTTC
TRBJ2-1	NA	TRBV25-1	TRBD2	CASSDRAGGGNEQFF	TGTGCCAGCAGTGATAGAGCGGGAGGGGGGAATGAGCAGTTCTTC
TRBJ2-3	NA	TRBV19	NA	CASSPGVLGTDTQYF	TGTGCCAGTAGTCCCGGGGTCTTAGGCACAGATACGCAGTATTTT
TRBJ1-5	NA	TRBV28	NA	CASNVFWGGMSPQPQHF	TGTGCCAGCAACGTATTTTGGGGGGGGATGTCTCCTCAGCCCCAGCATTTT
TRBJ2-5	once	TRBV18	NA	CASSLPGTKETQYF	TGTGCCAGCTCACTGCCCGGGACGAAAGAGACCCAGTACTTC
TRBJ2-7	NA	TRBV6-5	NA	CASSYSNTGIYEQYF	TGTGCCAGCAGTTACTCGAATACAGGGATATACGAGCAGTACTTC
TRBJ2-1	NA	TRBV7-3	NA	CASSFGTDNNEQFF	TGTGCCAGCAGCTTCGGGACGGACAACAATGAGCAGTTCTTC